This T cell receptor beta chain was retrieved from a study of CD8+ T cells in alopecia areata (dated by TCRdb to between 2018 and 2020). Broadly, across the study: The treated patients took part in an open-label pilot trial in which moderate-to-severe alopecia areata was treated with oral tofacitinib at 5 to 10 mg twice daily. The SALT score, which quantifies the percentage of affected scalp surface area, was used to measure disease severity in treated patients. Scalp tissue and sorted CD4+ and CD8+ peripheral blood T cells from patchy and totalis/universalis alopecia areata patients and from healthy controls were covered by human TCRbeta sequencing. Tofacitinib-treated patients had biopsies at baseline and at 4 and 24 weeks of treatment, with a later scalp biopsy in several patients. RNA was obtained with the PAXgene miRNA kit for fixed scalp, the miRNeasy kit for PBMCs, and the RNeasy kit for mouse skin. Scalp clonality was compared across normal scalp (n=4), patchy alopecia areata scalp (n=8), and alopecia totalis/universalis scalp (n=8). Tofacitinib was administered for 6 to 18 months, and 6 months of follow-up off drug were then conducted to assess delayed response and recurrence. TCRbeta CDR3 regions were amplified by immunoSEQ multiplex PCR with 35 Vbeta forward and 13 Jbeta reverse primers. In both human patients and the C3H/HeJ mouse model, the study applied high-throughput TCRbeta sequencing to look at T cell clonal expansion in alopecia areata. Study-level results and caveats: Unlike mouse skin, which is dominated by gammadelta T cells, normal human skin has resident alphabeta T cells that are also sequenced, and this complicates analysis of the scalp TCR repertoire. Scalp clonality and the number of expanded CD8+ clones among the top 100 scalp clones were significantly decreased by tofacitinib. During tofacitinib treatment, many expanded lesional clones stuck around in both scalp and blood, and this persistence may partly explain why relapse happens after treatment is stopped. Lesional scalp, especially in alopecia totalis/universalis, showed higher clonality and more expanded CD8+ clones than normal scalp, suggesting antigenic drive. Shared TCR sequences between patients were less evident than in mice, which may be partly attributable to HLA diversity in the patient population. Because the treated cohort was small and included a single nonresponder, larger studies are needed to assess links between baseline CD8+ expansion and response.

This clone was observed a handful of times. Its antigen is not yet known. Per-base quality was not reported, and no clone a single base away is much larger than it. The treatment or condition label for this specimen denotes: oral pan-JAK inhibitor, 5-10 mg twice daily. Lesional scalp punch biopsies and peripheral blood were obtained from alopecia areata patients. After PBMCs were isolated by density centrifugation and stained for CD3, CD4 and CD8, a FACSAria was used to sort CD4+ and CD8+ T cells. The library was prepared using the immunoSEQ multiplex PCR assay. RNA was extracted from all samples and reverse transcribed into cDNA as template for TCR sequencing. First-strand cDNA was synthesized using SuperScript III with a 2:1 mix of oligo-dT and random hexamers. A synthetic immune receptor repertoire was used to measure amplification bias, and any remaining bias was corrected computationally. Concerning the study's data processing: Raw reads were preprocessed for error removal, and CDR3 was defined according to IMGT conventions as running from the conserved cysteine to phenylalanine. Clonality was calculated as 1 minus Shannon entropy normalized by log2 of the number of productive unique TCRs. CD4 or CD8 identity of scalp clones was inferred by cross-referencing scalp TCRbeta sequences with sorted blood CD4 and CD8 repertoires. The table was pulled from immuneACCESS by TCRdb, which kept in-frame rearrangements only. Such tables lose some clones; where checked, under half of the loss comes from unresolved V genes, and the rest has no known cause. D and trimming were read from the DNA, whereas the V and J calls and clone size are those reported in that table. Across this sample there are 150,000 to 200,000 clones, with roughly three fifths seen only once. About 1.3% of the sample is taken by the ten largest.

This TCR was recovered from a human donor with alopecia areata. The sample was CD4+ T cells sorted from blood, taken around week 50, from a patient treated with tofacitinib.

The CDR3 loop reads CATSSRLLGVETQYF. The nucleotide sequence is given as TGTGCCACCAGCAGCCGCCTCTTAGGGGTGGAGACCCAGTACTTC. The chain links TRBV15 with TRBJ2-5, with TRBD1 tentatively as D gene (5 bases match). Counted from cysteine to phenylalanine, this CDR3 has 15 amino acids. The entry retains the CDR3 DNA only, 45 bases that are in frame from base 1. According to the germline V gene (reference sequence), CDR1 reads LNHNV and CDR2 reads YYDKDF. Trimming at the junction amounts to 3 bases on V and 5 bases on J, and the germline ends lie 16 bases apart.